A selection of T cell receptor beta chains follows, all from one sample in a study of read filtering for tumor transcriptome and immune sequencing. TCRdb ran MiXCR on the reads and lists one entry per CDR3 protein. The data show 60,000 to 80,000 distinct CDR3 sequences, over 11% seen once. The sample consisted of a population of CD138-negative cells sorted from bone marrow. These receptors all come from a donor at least 40 years old with multiple myeloma. Each CDR3 is given with its conserved first and last residue. The D gene is left open where the match is weak. For some rows the clone size is stated as once, few or many, or as a class when expanded; others skip it.

D gene	V gene	J gene	clone size	CDR3 DNA	CDR3 protein
-	TRBV27	TRBJ2-7	many	TGTGCCAGCAGTAACTGGGAAGGAGGGTCCTACGAGCAGTACTTC	CASSNWEGGSYEQYF
TRBD2	TRBV28	TRBJ2-1	many	TGTGCCAGCAGTTTACCGGGGGGAGTCTCCTACAATGAGCAGTTCTTC	CASSLPGGVSYNEQFF
-	TRBV29-1	TRBJ2-2	many	TGCAGCGCGGGGGGCCTAAGAACCGGGGAGCTGTTTTTT	CSAGGLRTGELFF
-	TRBV5-1	TRBJ2-1	many	TGCGCCAGCAGCGATAGGGGGGGTTCATACAATGAGCAGTTCTTC	CASSDRGGSYNEQFF
TRBD1	TRBV29-1	TRBJ1-1	many	TGCAGCGCCTTGGGACAGGTGAACACTGAAGCTTTCTTT	CSALGQVNTEAFF
TRBD2	TRBV5-6	TRBJ2-3	many	TGTGCCAGCAGCTTGGTGGCTAGCGGGTACACAGATACGCAGTATTTT	CASSLVASGYTDTQYF
-	TRBV4-1	TRBJ2-1	-	TGCGCCAGCAGCCAAGGGGAGTTCTCCTACAATGAGCAGTTCTTC	CASSQGEFSYNEQFF
-	TRBV2	TRBJ1-1	many	TGTGCCAGCAGTGTTATAACGACCAACACTGAAGCTTTCTTT	CASSVITTNTEAFF
-	TRBV7-9	TRBJ2-1	-	TGTGCCAGCAGGCCAGGACAGTTTGCCCATGAGCAGTTCTTC	CASRPGQFAHEQFF
TRBD1	TRBV30	TRBJ2-7	many	TGTGCCTGGAGACCGACGGACAGGACGGCCTACGAGCAGTACTTC	CAWRPTDRTAYEQYF
-	TRBV9	TRBJ1-5	many	TGTGCCAGCAGCGTAGACAGGATCGATAGCAATCAGCCCCAGCATTTT	CASSVDRIDSNQPQHF
TRBD1	TRBV5-1	TRBJ2-2	many	TGCGCCAGCAGCGGACAGGGGTACACCGGGGAGCTGTTTTTT	CASSGQGYTGELFF
-	TRBV12-3/TRBV12-4	TRBJ1-2	many	TGTGCCAGCAGCCCACCGTGGACTAACTATGGCTACACCTTC	CASSPPWTNYGYTF
TRBD2	TRBV7-3	TRBJ2-3	many	TGTGCCAGCAGCGCCCGGGAGGGTACGCAGTATTTT	CASSAREGTQYF
TRBD2	TRBV29-1	TRBJ2-2	many	TGCAGCGTTGAAGATCGGTTTAGCGGGAGGAAAGGCGGGGAGCTGTTTTTT	CSVEDRFSGRKGGELFF